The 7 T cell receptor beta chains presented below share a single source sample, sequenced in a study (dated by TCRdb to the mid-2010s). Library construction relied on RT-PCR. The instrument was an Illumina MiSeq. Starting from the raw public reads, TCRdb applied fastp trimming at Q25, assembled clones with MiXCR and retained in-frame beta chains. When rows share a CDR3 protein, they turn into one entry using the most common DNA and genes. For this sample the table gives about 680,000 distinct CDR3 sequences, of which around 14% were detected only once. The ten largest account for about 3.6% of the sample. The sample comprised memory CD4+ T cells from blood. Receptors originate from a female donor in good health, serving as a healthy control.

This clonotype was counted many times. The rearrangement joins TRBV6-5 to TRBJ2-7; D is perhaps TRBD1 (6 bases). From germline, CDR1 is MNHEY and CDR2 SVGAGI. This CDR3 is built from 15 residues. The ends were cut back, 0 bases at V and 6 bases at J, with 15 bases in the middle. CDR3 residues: CASSYSMAGAPEQYF. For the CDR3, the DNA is TGTGCCAGCAGTTACTCGATGGCAGGGGCACCCGAGCAGTACTTC.

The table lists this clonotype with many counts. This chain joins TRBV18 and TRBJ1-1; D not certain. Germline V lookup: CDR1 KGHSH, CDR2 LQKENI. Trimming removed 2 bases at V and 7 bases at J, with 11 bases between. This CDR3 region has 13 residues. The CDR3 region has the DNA TGTGCCAGCTCACCAGGGAGGGATGATGAAGCTTTCTTT. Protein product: CASSPGRDDEAFF.

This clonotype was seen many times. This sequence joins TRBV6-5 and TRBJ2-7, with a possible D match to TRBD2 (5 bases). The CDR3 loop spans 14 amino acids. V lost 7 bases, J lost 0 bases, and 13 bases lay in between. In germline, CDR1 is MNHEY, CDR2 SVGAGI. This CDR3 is CASNRPGDSYEQYF. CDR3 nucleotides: TGTGCCAGCAACCGGCCCGGGGACTCCTACGAGCAGTACTTC.

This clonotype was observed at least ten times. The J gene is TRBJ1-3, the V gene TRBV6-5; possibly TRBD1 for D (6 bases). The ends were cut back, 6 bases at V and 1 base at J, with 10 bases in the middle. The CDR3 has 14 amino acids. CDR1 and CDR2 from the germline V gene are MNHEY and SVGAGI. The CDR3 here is CASRKQGSGNTIYF. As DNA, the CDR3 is TGTGCCAGCAGGAAACAGGGATCTGGAAACACCATATATTTT.

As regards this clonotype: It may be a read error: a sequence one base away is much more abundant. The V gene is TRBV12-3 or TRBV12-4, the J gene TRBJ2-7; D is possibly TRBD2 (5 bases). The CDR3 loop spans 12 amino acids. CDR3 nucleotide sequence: TGTACCAGCAGCTCGAGGGCGTACGAGCAGTACTTC. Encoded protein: CTSSSRAYEQYF.

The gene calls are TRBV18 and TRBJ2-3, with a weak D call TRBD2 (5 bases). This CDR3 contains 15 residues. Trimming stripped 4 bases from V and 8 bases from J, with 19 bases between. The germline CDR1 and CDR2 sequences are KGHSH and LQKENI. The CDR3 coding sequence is TGTGCCAGCTCACAAAACAGCCTAGCCTCGATTACGCAGTATTTT. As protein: CASSQNSLASITQYF.

The CDR3 here is CATSREGGGYTF. DNA of the CDR3: TGTGCCACCAGCAGAGAAGGGGGCGGCTACACCTTC. This chain connects TRBV15 to TRBJ1-2; 7 bases map to TRBD1. The CDR3 contains 12 residues. Germline V gene lookup returns CDR1 LNHNV and CDR2 YYDKDF (reference sequence). The V gene end was trimmed by 0 bases and the J gene end by 8 bases; junction bases not matched to a gene: 0.